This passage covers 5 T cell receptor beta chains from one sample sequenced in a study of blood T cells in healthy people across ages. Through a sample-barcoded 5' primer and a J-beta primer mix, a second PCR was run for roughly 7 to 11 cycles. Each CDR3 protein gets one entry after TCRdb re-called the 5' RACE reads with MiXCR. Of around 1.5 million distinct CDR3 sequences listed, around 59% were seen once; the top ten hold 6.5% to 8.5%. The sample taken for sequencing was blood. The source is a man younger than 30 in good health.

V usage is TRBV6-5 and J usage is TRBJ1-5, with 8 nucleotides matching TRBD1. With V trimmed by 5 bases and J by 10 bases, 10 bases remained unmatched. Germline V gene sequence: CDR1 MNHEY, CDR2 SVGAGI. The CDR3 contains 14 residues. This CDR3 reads CASSQDRGGIPQHF. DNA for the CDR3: TGTGCCAGCAGTCAAGACAGGGGAGGAATCCCCCAGCATTTT.

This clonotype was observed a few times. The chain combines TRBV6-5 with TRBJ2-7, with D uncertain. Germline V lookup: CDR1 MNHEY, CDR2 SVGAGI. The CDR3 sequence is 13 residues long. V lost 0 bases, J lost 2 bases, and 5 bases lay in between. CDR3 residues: CASSYSSAYEQYF. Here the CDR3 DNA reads TGTGCCAGCAGTTACTCGTCTGCCTACGAGCAGTACTTC.

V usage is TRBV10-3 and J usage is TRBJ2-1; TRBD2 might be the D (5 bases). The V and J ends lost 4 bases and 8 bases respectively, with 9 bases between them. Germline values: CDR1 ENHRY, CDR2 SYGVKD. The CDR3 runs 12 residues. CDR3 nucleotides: TGTGCCATCAGTGCCAGGACTGATGAGCAGTTCTTC. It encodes CAISARTDEQFF.

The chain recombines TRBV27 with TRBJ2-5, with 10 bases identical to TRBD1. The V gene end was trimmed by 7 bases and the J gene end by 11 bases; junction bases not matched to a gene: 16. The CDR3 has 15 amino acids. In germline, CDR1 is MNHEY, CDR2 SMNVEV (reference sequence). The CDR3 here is CASNTGTGVFSEQYF. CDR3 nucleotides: TGTGCCAGCAATACCGGGACAGGGGTGTTTAGTGAGCAGTACTTC.

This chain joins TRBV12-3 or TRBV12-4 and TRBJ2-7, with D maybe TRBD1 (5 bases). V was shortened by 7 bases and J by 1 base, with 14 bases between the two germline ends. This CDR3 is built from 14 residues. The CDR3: CASTFGHASYEQYF. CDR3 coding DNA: TGTGCCAGCACCTTCGGACATGCTTCCTACGAGCAGTACTTC.